The 15 T cell receptor beta chains presented below share a single source sample, sequenced in a study of molecular identifiers for immune sequencing clone quantification. TCRdb used MiXCR to reprocess the PCR reads, holding one entry per CDR3 protein. The sample holds 80,000 to 100,000 distinct CDR3 sequences, 24% seen once. Sequencing input: naive CD8+ T cells from blood, with Jurkat cell RNA spiked in. As for subset: FACS-sorted CD8+CD4-CCR7+CD45RA+ naive T cells. These receptors were obtained from a human donor in good health. Some libraries in this study had Jurkat cell RNA spiked in.

This clonotype was seen at least ten times. This chain links TRBV5-5 with TRBJ2-7; D gene uncertain. Looked up from germline, CDR1 is SGHKS and CDR2 is YYEKEE (reference sequence). The CDR3 totals 13 residues. V was pared by 1 base and J by 4 bases, with 9 bases between. CDR3 sequence reads: CASSLTPRYEQYF. The CDR3 nucleotides read TGTGCCAGCAGCTTGACACCTAGGTACGAGCAGTACTTC.

V usage is TRBV30 and J usage is TRBJ2-1; possibly TRBD2 for D (5 bases). Germline CDR1 and CDR2: GTSNPN and SVGIG (reference sequence). Trimming shortened V by 3 bases and J by 8 bases, and 8 bases separated the two germline ends. The CDR3 runs 11 residues. CDR3 in amino acids: CAWSGRDEQFF. CDR3 DNA: TGTGCCTGGAGCGGGCGGGATGAGCAGTTCTTC.

For this clonotype: A much larger clone lies one base from this, so it may be a read error. The chain links TRBV14 to TRBJ1-1; D is possibly TRBD1 (6 bases). Per the germline V gene, CDR1 is SGHDN and CDR2 is FVKESK. The CDR3 covers 15 residues. CDR3 residues: CVSSQPRGRVTEAFF. In DNA, the CDR3 is TGTGTCAGCAGCCAACCCAGGGGTAGGGTCACTGAAGCTTTCTTT.

There are many counts of this clonotype. The J gene is TRBJ2-7, the V gene TRBV5-1; D might be TRBD2 (7 bases). Trimming took off 4 bases at V and 3 bases at J, with 11 bases between the two ends. Germline V gene lookup returns CDR1 SGHRS and CDR2 YFSETQ. This CDR3 has 13 residues. The CDR3 DNA follows: TGCGCCAGCAGCGGGGGGGCCAGCTACGAGCAGTACTTC. It encodes CASSGGASYEQYF.

This clonotype has just a few counts. The J gene is TRBJ2-3, the V gene TRBV19; 7 nucleotides agree with TRBD2. Germline V gene sequence: CDR1 LNHDA, CDR2 SQIVND (reference sequence). V was clipped by 5 bases and J by 2 bases; unmatched bases: 4. The CDR3 contains 14 residues. CDR3 loop: CASSPSGHTDTQYF. The CDR3 coding sequence is TGTGCCAGTAGTCCTAGCGGCCACACAGATACGCAGTATTTT.

Regarding this clonotype: Given a much more abundant clone one base away, this may be a read error. The V and J genes are TRBV7-2 and TRBJ2-1; 11 nucleotides line up with TRBD2. Looked up from germline, CDR1 is SGHTA and CDR2 is FQGNSA. V was clipped by 4 bases and J by 7 bases; unmatched bases: 6. This CDR3 spans 15 amino acids. Here the CDR3 DNA reads TGTGCCAGCAGCTCAATTAGCGGGGGGGAGAATGAGCAGTTCTTC. Protein product: CASSSISGGENEQFF.

In its sample, this clonotype was seen many times. The rearrangement joins TRBV4-1 to TRBJ2-3; perhaps D is TRBD1 or TRBD2 (5 bases each). Germline V lookup: CDR1 MGHRA, CDR2 YSYEKL. The CDR3 loop spans 13 amino acids. The germline V and J ends were trimmed by 3 bases and 8 bases, with 12 bases remaining between them. This CDR3 is CASSHLGDLTQYF. The CDR3 DNA is TGCGCCAGCAGCCACCTGGGGGATCTTACGCAGTATTTT.

In its sample, this clonotype was seen many times. The gene calls are TRBV29-1 and TRBJ2-7; the D gene is possibly TRBD2 (5 bases). The V gene lost 6 bases and the J gene lost 3 bases, with 15 bases spanning the gap. The CDR3 totals 13 residues. The germline V gene has CDR1 SQVTM and CDR2 ANQGSEA. The CDR3 protein is CSVIDTEVYEQYF. CDR3 bases: TGCAGCGTCATAGACACGGAGGTCTACGAGCAGTACTTC.

As concerns this clonotype: This sequence may be a read error, since a much larger clone differs from it by one base. This rearrangement joins TRBV4-1 to TRBJ2-2; tentatively, D is TRBD2 (5 bases). This CDR3 has 15 residues. Germline values: CDR1 MGHRA, CDR2 YSYEKL. The CDR3 sequence: CASSQVLGSTGELVF. The CDR3 coding sequence is TGCGCCAGCAGCCAAGTTCTGGGATCGACCGGGGAGCTGGTTTTT.

Many counts were recorded for this clonotype. This chain connects TRBV7-6 to TRBJ2-3; TRBD2 agrees at 10 bases. V lost 3 bases and J lost 6; bases outside the gene matches: 6. Germline loops: CDR1 SGHVS, CDR2 FNYEAQ. The CDR3 is 15 residues long. The DNA of the CDR3 is TGTGCCAGCAGCTTGTCTAGCGGGAGTTTGGATACGCAGTATTTT. Its translation: CASSLSSGSLDTQYF.

Note on this clonotype: One base away lies a much larger clone, so this may be a sequencing read error. The chain links TRBV4-3 to TRBJ1-4; 7 bases are a match to TRBD1. Trimming removed 1 base from V and 7 bases from J; junction bases left unmatched: 12. The germline V gene encodes CDR1 LGHNA and CDR2 YSLEER. This CDR3 has 17 residues. CDR3: CASSQGGGTGATEKLFF. The CDR3 bases are TGCGCCAGCAGCCAAGGTGGGGGCACAGGGGCCACTGAAAAACTGTTTTTT.

This clonotype was detected only a few times. Likely a read error: the CDR3 ends without its conserved phenylalanine or tryptophan. The genes are TRBV5-6 and TRBJ2-1, with a weak D call TRBD2 (6 bases). Germline loops: CDR1 SGHDT, CDR2 YYEEEE. Trimming removed 4 bases from V and 4 bases from J, with 15 bases in between. The CDR3 is 15 residues long. CDR3 DNA: TGTGCCAGCAGCCTAACTAGCAATCTATACAATGAGCAGTTCCTC. Translating gives CASSLTSNLYNEQFL.

This clonotype was seen at least ten times. The chain employs TRBV7-2 and TRBJ2-3, with TRBD2 matching over 11 bases. Per germline, CDR1 SGHTA and CDR2 FQGNSA. This CDR3 is built from 17 residues. V trimming: 3 bases; J trimming: 4 bases; junction bases outside the gene matches: 9. The CDR3 DNA reads TGTGCCAGCAGCTTGATAGCGGGGGGGCCGGAGGCAGATACGCAGTATTTT. Its translation: CASSLIAGGPEADTQYF.

Written as DNA, the CDR3 is TGTGCCAGCAGTCCGGACAGGGGACGATCACCCCTCCACTTT. It encodes CASSPDRGRSPLHF. J is TRBJ1-6 and V is TRBV6-5; TRBD1 matches 9 bases. This CDR3 is 14 amino acids long. Looked up from germline, CDR1 is MNHEY and CDR2 is SVGAGI. V was pared by 5 bases and J by 10 bases, with 6 bases of the junction left unmatched.

The CDR3 coding sequence is TGTGCCAGCAGACCAGCGGGCTCCTACAATGAGCAGTTCTTC. It specifies CASRPAGSYNEQFF. This chain links TRBV28 with TRBJ2-1, with a possible D match to TRBD2 (6 bases). Germline CDR1 is MDHEN and CDR2 is SYDVKM. Trimming left V 6 bases short and J 0 bases short, with 9 bases between. This CDR3 comprises 14 residues.